This entry lists 2 T cell receptor beta chains sequenced from one sample in a study of T cell responses to AZD1222 COVID-19 vaccine. This table comes from immunoSEQ multiplex PCR, and its TCRdb copy is limited to in-frame clones, with some not included. Here the sample spans 77,000 or so clones, roughly nine tenths being singletons. The source was peripheral blood, collected on day 0 of AZD1222 vaccination. Receptors originate from an adult in good health.

The J gene is TRBJ1-5, the V gene TRBV28, with a weak D call TRBD1 (5 bases). The CDR3 covers 15 residues. V was trimmed by 6 bases and J by 5 bases, leaving 17 bases between them. Germline V gene lookup returns CDR1 MDHEN and CDR2 SYDVKM. The CDR3: CASSGRMRGHQPQHF. DNA for the CDR3: TGTGCCAGCAGCGGACGGATGAGGGGTCATCAGCCCCAGCATTTT. Full variable domain (remainder filled in from reference TRBV28 and TRBJ1-5): DVKVTQSSRYLVKRTGEKVFLECVQDMDHENMFWYRQDPGLGLRLIYFSYDVKMKEKGDIPEGYSVSREKKERFSLILESASTNQTSMYLCASSGRMRGHQPQHFGDGTRLSIL.

Notes on this clone: At one end, the junction sequence differs from germline, possibly due to a read error. The chain uses TRBV7-7 and TRBJ2-7; 7 nucleotides match TRBD1. Germline V gene lookup returns CDR1 SSHAT and CDR2 FNYEAQ (reference sequence). CDR3 length: 14 amino acids. The CDR3 spells CASSPSWDSYEQYF. CDR3 DNA sequence: TGTGCTAGCAGCCCATCTTGGGACAGTTACGAGCAGTACTTC. Supplemented by reference TRBV7-7 and TRBJ2-7, the full variable domain reads GAGVSQSPRYKVTKRGQDVTLRCDPISSHATLYWYQQALGQGPEFLTYFNYEAQPDKSGLPSDRFSAERPEGSISTLTIQRTEQRDSAMYRCASSPSWDSYEQYFGPGTRLTVT.